The T cell receptor (beta chain) under discussion was sequenced for a study of regulatory dendritic cells for organ transplantation. Using immunoSEQ multiplex PCR, the repertoire was profiled, and TCRdb retains in-frame clones only, with some absent. Among some 12,000 clones listed, roughly two thirds were seen once. J was trimmed by 4 bases and V by 2 bases; bases with no gene match: 0. The CDR3 extends over 14 amino acids. Looked up from germline, CDR1 is MRHNA and CDR2 is SNTAGT. The sequencing input was memory CD8+ T cells from blood. The subset: CD45RO+ memory T cells. The receptor's source is a human donor in good health. This chain joins TRBV6-4 and TRBJ2-2, with TRBD1 matching 8 bases. The CDR3 DNA reads as TGTGCCAGCAGTGACGACAGGGGCACCGGGGAGCTGTTTTTT. Translated: CASSDDRGTGELFF.